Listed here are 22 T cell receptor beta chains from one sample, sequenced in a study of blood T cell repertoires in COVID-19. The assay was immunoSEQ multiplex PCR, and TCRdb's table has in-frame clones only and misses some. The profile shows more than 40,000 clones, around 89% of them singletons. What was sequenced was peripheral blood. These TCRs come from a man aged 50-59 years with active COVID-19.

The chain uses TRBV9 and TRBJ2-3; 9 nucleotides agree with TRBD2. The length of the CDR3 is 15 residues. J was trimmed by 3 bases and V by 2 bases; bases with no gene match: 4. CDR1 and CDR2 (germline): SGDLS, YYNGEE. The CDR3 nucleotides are TGTGCCAGCAGCGTGGGGGCGGGGGGGACAGATACGCAGTATTTT. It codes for CASSVGAGGTDTQYF. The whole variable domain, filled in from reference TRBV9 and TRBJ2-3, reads DSGVTQTPKHLITATGQRVTLRCSPRSGDLSVYWYQQSLDQGLQFLIQYYNGEERAKGNILERFSAQQFPDLHSELNLSSLELGDSALYFCASSVGAGGTDTQYFGPGTRLTVL.

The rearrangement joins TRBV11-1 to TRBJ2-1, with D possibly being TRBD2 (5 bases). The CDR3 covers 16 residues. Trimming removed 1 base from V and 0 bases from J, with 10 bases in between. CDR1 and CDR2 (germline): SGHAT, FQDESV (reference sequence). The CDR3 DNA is TGTGCCAGCAGCTTAGAGCGGAGGAGCTCCTACAATGAGCAGTTCTTC. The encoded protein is CASSLERRSSYNEQFF.

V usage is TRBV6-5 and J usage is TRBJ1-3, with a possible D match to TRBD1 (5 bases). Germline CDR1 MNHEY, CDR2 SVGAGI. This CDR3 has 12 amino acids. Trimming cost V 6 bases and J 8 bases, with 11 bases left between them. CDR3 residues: CASRSGRDTIYF. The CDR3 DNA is TGTGCCAGCAGGTCAGGGAGGGACACCATATATTTT.

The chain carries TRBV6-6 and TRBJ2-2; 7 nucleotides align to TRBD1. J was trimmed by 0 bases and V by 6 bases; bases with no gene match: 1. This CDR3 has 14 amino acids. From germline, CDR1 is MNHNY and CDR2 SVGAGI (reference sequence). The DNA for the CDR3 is TGTGCCAGCAGACAGGGGTCGAACACCGGGGAGCTGTTTTTT. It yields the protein CASRQGSNTGELFF.

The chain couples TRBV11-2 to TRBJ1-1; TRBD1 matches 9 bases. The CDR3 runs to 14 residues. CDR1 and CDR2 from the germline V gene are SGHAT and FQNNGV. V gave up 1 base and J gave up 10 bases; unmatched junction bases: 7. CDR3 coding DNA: TGTGCCAGCAGCTTAGGGGCTTCGGGACAGGGAGCTTTCTTT. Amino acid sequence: CASSLGASGQGAFF. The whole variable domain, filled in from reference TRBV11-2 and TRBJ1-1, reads EAGVAQSPRYKIIEKRQSVAFWCNPISGHATLYWYQQILGQGPKLLIQFQNNGVVDDSQLPKDRFSAERLKGVDSTLKIQPAKLEDSAVYLCASSLGASGQGAFFGQGTRLTVV.

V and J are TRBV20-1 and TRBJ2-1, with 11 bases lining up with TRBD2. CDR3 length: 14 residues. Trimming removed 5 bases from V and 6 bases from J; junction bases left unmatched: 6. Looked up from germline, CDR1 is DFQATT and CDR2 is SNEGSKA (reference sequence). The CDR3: CSARASGGRNEQFF. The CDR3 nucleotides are TGCAGTGCTCGTGCTAGCGGGGGGCGCAATGAGCAGTTCTTC.

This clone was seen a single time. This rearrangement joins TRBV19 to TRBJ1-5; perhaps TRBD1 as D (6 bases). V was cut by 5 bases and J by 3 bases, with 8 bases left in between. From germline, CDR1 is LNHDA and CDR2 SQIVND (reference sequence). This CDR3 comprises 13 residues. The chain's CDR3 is CASSQGNNQPQHF. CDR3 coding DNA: TGTGCCAGTAGTCAGGGGAACAATCAGCCCCAGCATTTT.

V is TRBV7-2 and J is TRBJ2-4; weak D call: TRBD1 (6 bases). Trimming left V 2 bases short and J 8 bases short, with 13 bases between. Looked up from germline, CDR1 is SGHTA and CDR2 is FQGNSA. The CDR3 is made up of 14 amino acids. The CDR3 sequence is CASSLLSGEDIQYF. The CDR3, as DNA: TGTGCCAGCAGCTTATTGTCAGGGGAAGACATTCAGTACTTC.

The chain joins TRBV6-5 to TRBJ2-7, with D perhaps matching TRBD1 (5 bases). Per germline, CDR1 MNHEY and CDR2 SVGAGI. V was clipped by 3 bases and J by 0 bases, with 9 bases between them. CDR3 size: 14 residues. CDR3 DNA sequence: TGTGCCAGCAGTTATGGGGCCCTCTCCTACGAGCAGTACTTC. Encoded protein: CASSYGALSYEQYF.

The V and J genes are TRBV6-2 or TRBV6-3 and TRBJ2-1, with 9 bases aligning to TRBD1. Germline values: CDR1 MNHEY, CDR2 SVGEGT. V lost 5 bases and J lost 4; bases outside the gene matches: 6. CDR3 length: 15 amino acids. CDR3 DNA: TGTGCCAGCAGTGGGTCGGGGACAGGGTACAATGAGCAGTTCTTC. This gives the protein CASSGSGTGYNEQFF.

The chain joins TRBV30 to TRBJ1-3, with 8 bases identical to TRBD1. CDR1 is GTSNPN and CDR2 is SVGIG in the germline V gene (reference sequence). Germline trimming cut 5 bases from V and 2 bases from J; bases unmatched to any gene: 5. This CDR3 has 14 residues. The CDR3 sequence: CAWDRGGTGNTIYF. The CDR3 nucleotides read TGTGCCTGGGACAGGGGAGGAACTGGAAACACCATATATTTT.

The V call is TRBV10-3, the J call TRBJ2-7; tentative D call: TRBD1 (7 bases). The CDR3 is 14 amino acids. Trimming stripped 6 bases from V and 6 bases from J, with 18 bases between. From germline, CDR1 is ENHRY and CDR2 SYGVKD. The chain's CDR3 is CAISLRDQGGEQYF. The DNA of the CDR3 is TGTGCCATCAGCCTCCGGGACCAGGGGGGCGAGCAGTACTTC.

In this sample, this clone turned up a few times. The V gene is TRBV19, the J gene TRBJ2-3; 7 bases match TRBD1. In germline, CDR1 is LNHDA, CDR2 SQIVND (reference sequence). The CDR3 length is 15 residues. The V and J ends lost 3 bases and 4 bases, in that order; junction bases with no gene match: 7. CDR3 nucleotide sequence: TGTGCCAGTAGTATCGGCGGCAGGGGGTCAGATACGCAGTATTTT. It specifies CASSIGGRGSDTQYF.

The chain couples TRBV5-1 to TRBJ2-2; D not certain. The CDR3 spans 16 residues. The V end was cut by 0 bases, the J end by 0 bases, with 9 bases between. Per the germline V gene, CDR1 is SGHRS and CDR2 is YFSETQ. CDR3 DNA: TGCGCCAGCAGCTTGGCGGTATTCGCGAACACCGGGGAGCTGTTTTTT. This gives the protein CASSLAVFANTGELFF.

The CDR3 protein is CASSSGDNEQFF. The CDR3 nucleotides read TGTGCCAGCAGCTCAGGCGACAATGAGCAGTTCTTC. The rearrangement links TRBV11-3 to TRBJ2-1; D remains unclear. The CDR3 length is 12 residues. Germline CDR1 SGHNT, CDR2 YENEEA. With 4 bases removed from V and 5 bases from J, the gap between germline ends came to 6 bases. The full variable domain, its missing parts supplied by reference TRBV11-3 and TRBJ2-1, is EAGVVQSPRYKIIEKKQPVAFWCNPISGHNTLYWYLQNLGQGPELLIRYENEEAVDDSQLPKDRFSAERLKGVDSTLKIQPAELGDSAVYLCASSSGDNEQFFGPGTRLTVL.

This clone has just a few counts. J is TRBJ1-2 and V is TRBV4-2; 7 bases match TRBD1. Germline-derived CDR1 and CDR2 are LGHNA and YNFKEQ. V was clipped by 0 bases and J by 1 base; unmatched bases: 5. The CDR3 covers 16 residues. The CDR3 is CASSQDDQGVNYGYTF. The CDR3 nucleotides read TGTGCCAGCAGCCAAGATGACCAGGGGGTTAACTATGGCTACACCTTC.

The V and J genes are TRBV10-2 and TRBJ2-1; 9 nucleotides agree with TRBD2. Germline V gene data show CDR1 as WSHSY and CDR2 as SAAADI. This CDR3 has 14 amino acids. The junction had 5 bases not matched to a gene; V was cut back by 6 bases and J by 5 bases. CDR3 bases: TGCGCCAGCAGCGGGACTAGCAGAAACAATGAGCAGTTCTTC. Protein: CASSGTSRNNEQFF.

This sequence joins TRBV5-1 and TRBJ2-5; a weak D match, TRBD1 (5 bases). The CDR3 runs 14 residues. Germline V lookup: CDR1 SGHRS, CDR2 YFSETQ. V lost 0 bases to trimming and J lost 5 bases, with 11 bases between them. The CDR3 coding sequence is TGCGCCAGCAGCTTGGTGGTGGGGCGGGAGACCCAGTACTTC. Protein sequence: CASSLVVGRETQYF.

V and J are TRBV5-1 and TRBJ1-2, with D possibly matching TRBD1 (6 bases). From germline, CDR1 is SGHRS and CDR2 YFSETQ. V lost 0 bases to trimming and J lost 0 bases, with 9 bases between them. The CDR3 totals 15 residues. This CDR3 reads CASSLGQASNYGYTF. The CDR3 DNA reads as TGCGCCAGCAGCTTGGGACAGGCTTCTAACTATGGCTACACCTTC.

Here the CDR3 reads CASSQEVGAPYEQYF. For the CDR3, the DNA is TGTGCCAGCAGCCAAGAGGTGGGAGCGCCCTACGAGCAGTACTTC. The rearrangement links TRBV4-2 to TRBJ2-7; D possibly corresponds to TRBD2 (5 bases). The CDR3 covers 15 residues. Germline CDR1 reads LGHNA; CDR2 reads YNFKEQ. The V and J ends lost 0 bases and 2 bases respectively, with 11 bases between them.

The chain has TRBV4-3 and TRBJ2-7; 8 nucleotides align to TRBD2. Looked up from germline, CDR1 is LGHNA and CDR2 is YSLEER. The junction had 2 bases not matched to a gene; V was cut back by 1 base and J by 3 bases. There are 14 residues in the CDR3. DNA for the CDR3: TGCGCCAGCAGCCAAGCGGCGGGAGGCTACGAGCAGTACTTC. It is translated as CASSQAAGGYEQYF.

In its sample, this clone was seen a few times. The CDR3 here is CASRQGTGNTIYF. The CDR3 DNA reads TGTGCCAGCAGACAGGGGACCGGGAACACCATATATTTT. This chain joins TRBV3-1 (or the pseudogene TRBV3-2) and TRBJ1-3; 7 nucleotides agree with TRBD1. With 6 bases clipped from V and 7 bases from J, the junction kept 6 bases outside the gene matches. CDR1 and CDR2 from the germline V gene are LGHDT and YNNKEL (reference sequence). CDR3 length equals 13 residues.